These 24 T cell receptor beta chains originate from one sample sequenced in a study of PD-1 blockade in classical Hodgkin lymphoma. The table came from immunoSEQ multiplex PCR; TCRdb's copy has only in-frame clones and leaves some out. In the table there are 25,000 to 30,000 clones, over 75% of which are singletons. The time point was: cycle 4 day 1 (C4D1), after five to seven weeks of nivolumab. The patients all showed relapse after autologous stem cell transplantation, while their brentuximab vedotin exposure varied. Investigators isolated CD4+ T cells from thawed PBMCs through magnetic negative selection. The source was CD4+ T cells from blood, collected before the fourth cycle of nivolumab. Source of these receptors: a human donor with classical Hodgkin lymphoma.

This chain connects TRBV27 to TRBJ2-3, with D unresolved. The V and J ends lost 6 bases and 4 bases respectively, with 8 bases between them. The CDR3 is made up of 12 amino acids. Per the germline V gene, CDR1 is MNHEY and CDR2 is SMNVEV (reference sequence). Here the CDR3 reads CASRSRADTQYF. As DNA, the CDR3 is TGTGCCAGCAGAAGTAGGGCAGATACGCAGTATTTT.

The CDR3 coding sequence is TGTGCCAGCAGCCCCCTCGGGGTAGGGGGCGAGCAGTACTTC. Residues: CASSPLGVGGEQYF. The chain has TRBV9 and TRBJ2-7; maybe TRBD1 (6 bases). The CDR3 contains 14 residues. Trimming took off 4 bases at V and 6 bases at J, with 17 bases between the two ends. Per the germline V gene, CDR1 is SGDLS and CDR2 is YYNGEE.

This clone was seen a handful of times. J is TRBJ1-5 and V is TRBV18; D is uncertain. This CDR3 spans 12 amino acids. Germline lookup yields CDR1 KGHSH and CDR2 LQKENI. V was cut by 3 bases and J by 5 bases, with 5 bases left in between. The CDR3 is CASSPPDQPQHF. CDR3 nucleotides: TGTGCCAGCTCACCCCCCGATCAGCCCCAGCATTTT.

This sequence joins TRBV28 and TRBJ2-7; 7 bases match TRBD1. With V trimmed by 2 bases and J by 7 bases, 14 bases remained unmatched. The germline CDR1 and CDR2 sequences are MDHEN and SYDVKM. This CDR3 region has 16 residues. This CDR3 reads CASSLLWTGHGVEQYF. CDR3 nucleotides: TGTGCCAGCAGTTTACTATGGACAGGCCATGGGGTGGAGCAGTACTTC.

The chain is built from TRBV7-6 and TRBJ2-1; TRBD2 matches 7 bases. This CDR3 is built from 13 residues. Germline trimming cut 5 bases from V and 9 bases from J; bases unmatched to any gene: 7. Germline V gene lookup returns CDR1 SGHVS and CDR2 FNYEAQ. CDR3 sequence: CASSPTAGVEQFF. In DNA form, the CDR3 reads TGTGCCAGCAGCCCAACGGCGGGGGTTGAGCAGTTCTTC.

The rearrangement uses TRBV4-1 and TRBJ2-2; perhaps TRBD1 as D (6 bases). Trimming shortened V by 4 bases and J by 3 bases, and 18 bases separated the two germline ends. The germline V gene has CDR1 MGHRA and CDR2 YSYEKL. CDR3 length: 17 amino acids. The CDR3 region has the DNA TGCGCCAGCAGCCTCCCCGGCTGGGGGCCGGACACCGGGGAGCTGTTTTTT. The encoded protein is CASSLPGWGPDTGELFF.

The chain employs TRBV7-2 and TRBJ2-1; TRBD2 matches 8 bases. The trim removed 9 bases at V and 8 bases at J, leaving 12 bases unmatched. The germline V gene encodes CDR1 SGHTA and CDR2 FQGNSA. The CDR3 consists of 14 residues. CDR3 sequence (DNA): TGTGCCAGTTCACCGGGGGGGCGCAGGTATGAGCAGTTCTTC. It specifies CASSPGGRRYEQFF.

A single count supports this clone. Additional DNA sequences in this sample encode the identical CDR3. The rearrangement joins TRBV25-1 to TRBJ1-1; D is ambiguous. V lost 5 bases and J 3 bases, leaving 4 bases between the germline ends. The CDR3 consists of 11 residues. Germline CDR1 is MGHDK and CDR2 is SYGVNS. CDR3 protein: CASSFDTEAFF. The CDR3 nucleotides read TGTGCCAGCAGTTTCGACACTGAAGCTTTCTTT.

The count of this clone is one. The rearrangement links TRBV11-3 to TRBJ2-7; TRBD2 matches 7 bases. In germline, CDR1 is SGHNT, CDR2 YENEEA. This CDR3 spans 13 amino acids. Trimming at V came to 3 bases and at J to 6 bases, leaving 5 bases not matched to a gene. The CDR3 region is CASSFGRESEQYF. For the CDR3, the DNA is TGTGCCAGCAGCTTCGGGCGGGAGAGCGAGCAGTACTTC. The full variable domain, in which reference TRBV11-3 and TRBJ2-7 provide the parts outside the CDR3, is EAGVVQSPRYKIIEKKQPVAFWCNPISGHNTLYWYLQNLGQGPELLIRYENEEAVDDSQLPKDRFSAERLKGVDSTLKIQPAELGDSAVYLCASSFGRESEQYFGPGTRLTVT.

The V call is TRBV19, the J call TRBJ2-3; D not certain. Trimming removed 7 bases from V and 1 base from J, with 9 bases in between. Germline CDR1 and CDR2: LNHDA and SQIVND (reference sequence). This CDR3 has 13 residues. The CDR3 DNA reads as TGTGCCAGTAACAAACTGGGCACAGATACGCAGTATTTT. This sequence encodes CASNKLGTDTQYF. The variable domain in full, completed from reference TRBV19 and TRBJ2-3, reads DGGITQSPKYLFRKEGQNVTLSCEQNLNHDAMYWYRQDPGQGLRLIYYSQIVNDFQKGDIAEGYSVSREKKESFPLTVTSAQKNPTAFYLCASNKLGTDTQYFGPGTRLTVL.

The CDR3 protein is CASSLSLAGYNEQFF. CDR3 DNA sequence: TGCGCCAGCAGCTTGTCGTTAGCGGGTTACAATGAGCAGTTCTTC. The chain employs TRBV5-1 and TRBJ2-1; 7 bases match TRBD2. Germline V gene lookup returns CDR1 SGHRS and CDR2 YFSETQ. The CDR3 runs to 15 residues. The J segment lost 4 bases and the V segment lost 1 base, leaving 5 bases of the junction unmatched.

V usage is TRBV28 and J usage is TRBJ2-5, with D perhaps TRBD1 (7 bases). CDR1 and CDR2 (germline): MDHEN, SYDVKM. Between the trimmed V and J ends, which lost 2 bases and 2 bases, there was a span of 12 bases. This CDR3 region has 15 residues. The CDR3 nucleotides are TGTGCCAGCAGTTTAGGGGCGGGACAGCAAGAGACCCAGTACTTC. It is translated as CASSLGAGQQETQYF.

This clone was observed once. The V gene is TRBV19, the J gene TRBJ2-1, with 13 bases identical to TRBD2. There are 17 residues in the CDR3. Trimming cost V 5 bases and J 3 bases; bases outside gene matches: 7. CDR1 and CDR2 (germline): LNHDA, SQIVND (reference sequence). The CDR3 DNA is TGTGCCAGTAGTTCAACTAGCGGGGGGGCGGGCTACAATGAGCAGTTCTTC. The encoded protein is CASSSTSGGAGYNEQFF.

The V call is TRBV27, the J call TRBJ2-7; TRBD1 might be the D (6 bases). Trimming removed 2 bases from V and 4 bases from J, with 15 bases in between. Germline CDR1 reads MNHEY; CDR2 reads SMNVEV (reference sequence). The CDR3 has 15 residues. Written as DNA, the CDR3 is TGTGCCAGCAGTTTACAGGCCAGGGGATCATACGAGCAGTACTTC. This translates into CASSLQARGSYEQYF.

The rearrangement joins TRBV19 to TRBJ2-7; 7 bases match TRBD1. Trimming cost V 3 bases and J 2 bases; bases outside gene matches: 7. This CDR3 is 15 amino acids long. The V gene's germline CDR1 is LNHDA and CDR2 SQIVND (reference sequence). The CDR3 loop is CASSISGTATYEQYF. As DNA, the CDR3 is TGTGCCAGTAGTATCTCCGGGACAGCTACCTACGAGCAGTACTTC.

This clone was seen more than once but under ten times. The chain employs TRBV5-4 and TRBJ1-6; D not certain. The CDR3 spans 15 residues. V was shortened by 1 base and J by 5 bases, with 10 bases between the two germline ends. Looked up from germline, CDR1 is SGHNT and CDR2 is YYREEE (reference sequence). For the CDR3, the DNA is TGTGCCAGCAGCTTGAGGGAAAGAGATAATTCACCCCTCCACTTT. Translated, it gives CASSLRERDNSPLHF.

V gene TRBV6-5 combines with J gene TRBJ1-5; D gene ambiguous. The CDR3 contains 14 residues. Trimming removed 3 bases from V and 1 base from J, with 7 bases in between. In germline, CDR1 is MNHEY, CDR2 SVGAGI. CDR3 amino acids: CASSYASSNQPQHF. For the CDR3, the DNA is TGTGCCAGCAGTTATGCGTCGAGCAATCAGCCCCAGCATTTT.

This chain uses TRBV9 with TRBJ2-1; D call uncertain. Germline loops: CDR1 SGDLS, CDR2 YYNGEE. This CDR3 region has 13 residues. Trimming took 4 bases from V and 5 from J, leaving 10 bases between them. The CDR3 DNA is TGTGCCAGCAGCTTTGGTTCACACAATGAGCAGTTCTTC. This encodes CASSFGSHNEQFF.

This clone was counted once. The rearrangement uses TRBV9 and TRBJ2-3; 11 bases are a match to TRBD1. The V and J ends lost 0 bases and 4 bases, in that order; junction bases with no gene match: 4. The CDR3 runs 16 residues. CDR1 and CDR2 from the germline V gene are SGDLS and YYNGEE. CDR3 nucleotides: TGTGCCAGCAGCGTAGAGGGACAGGGGGTTCCAGATACGCAGTATTTT. Protein: CASSVEGQGVPDTQYF.

The V call is TRBV6-5, the J call TRBJ2-5, with D unresolved. Germline V gene data show CDR1 as MNHEY and CDR2 as SVGAGI. The CDR3 contains 14 residues. With 0 bases removed from V and 5 bases from J, the gap between germline ends came to 10 bases. DNA of the CDR3: TGTGCCAGCAGTTACTCCCCCTGGAAGGAGACCCAGTACTTC. Translating gives CASSYSPWKETQYF.

The chain joins TRBV19 to TRBJ1-2, with D perhaps TRBD1 (5 bases). Germline assignment: CDR1 LNHDA and CDR2 SQIVND (reference sequence). Trimming cost V 4 bases and J 5 bases, with 14 bases left between them. This CDR3 has 14 amino acids. CDR3 nucleotide sequence: TGTGCCAGTAGTACTTTTACAGGAGGATATGGCTACACCTTC. Translation gives CASSTFTGGYGYTF.

V and J are TRBV5-8 and TRBJ2-3; D uncertain. Trimming stripped 4 bases from V and 8 bases from J, with 20 bases between. The V gene's germline CDR1 is SGHTS and CDR2 YDEGEE. The CDR3 covers 15 residues. CDR3 bases: TGTGCCAGCAGCCTGGGAACTATCTTCTCGGGTACGCAGTATTTT. It specifies CASSLGTIFSGTQYF.

This clone turned up a few times. V is TRBV9 and J is TRBJ2-6; D not resolved. The CDR3 covers 16 residues. The V end lost 0 bases, the J end lost 0 bases, and 7 bases lay between the germline ends. Germline V lookup: CDR1 SGDLS, CDR2 YYNGEE. CDR3 bases: TGTGCCAGCAGCGTAGTCCGGGCCTCTGGGGCCAACGTCCTGACTTTC. Translation: CASSVVRASGANVLTF.

V and J are TRBV7-3 and TRBJ2-3; a possible D gene is TRBD2 (6 bases). Trimming took 2 bases from V and 1 from J, leaving 10 bases between them. Germline assignment: CDR1 SGHTA and CDR2 FQGTGA. The CDR3 consists of 15 residues. CDR3: CASSLRPGGTDTQYF. The CDR3 DNA is TGTGCCAGCAGCTTACGTCCGGGAGGCACAGATACGCAGTATTTT.